One sample yielded the 23 T cell receptor beta chains listed below, sequenced in a study of cytomegalovirus exposure and HLA in healthy donors. Sequenced by immunoSEQ multiplex PCR; TCRdb stores in-frame clones only, minus some. The sample yields about 140,000 clones, 70% to 90% seen once. The sequencing sample was made of PBMCs. These receptors all come from a woman aged 18-30 years in good health and CMV-seropositive.

The chain couples TRBV15 to TRBJ2-5; D call uncertain. Germline loops: CDR1 LNHNV, CDR2 YYDKDF (reference sequence). The CDR3 has 15 residues. With 0 bases removed from V and 2 bases from J, the gap between germline ends came to 10 bases. CDR3 protein: CATSRDTRDQETQYF. The CDR3 nucleotides read TGTGCCACCAGCAGAGATACTCGTGATCAAGAGACCCAGTACTTC.

Turning to this clone: The sample contains more than one DNA sequence encoding this CDR3. The CDR3 protein is CSVRGGTEAFF. The CDR3 DNA is TGCAGCGTCAGGGGTGGCACTGAAGCTTTCTTT. This chain connects TRBV29-1 to TRBJ1-1; D is possibly TRBD1 (6 bases). CDR1 and CDR2 (germline): SQVTM, ANQGSEA. The CDR3 is made up of 11 amino acids. The V end was cut by 6 bases, the J end by 4 bases, with 9 bases between.

This clone was seen only once. The chain couples TRBV9 to TRBJ1-1; 7 nucleotides line up with TRBD1. Per germline, CDR1 SGDLS and CDR2 YYNGEE. V gave up 3 bases and J gave up 4 bases; unmatched junction bases: 12. This CDR3 has 16 amino acids. CDR3 loop: CASSALRQGSLTEAFF. The CDR3 DNA is TGTGCCAGCAGCGCCCTTCGACAGGGAAGTCTCACTGAAGCTTTCTTT.

The chain joins TRBV5-1 to TRBJ2-5, with TRBD2 matching 8 bases. Germline values: CDR1 SGHRS, CDR2 YFSETQ. J was trimmed by 5 bases and V by 0 bases; bases with no gene match: 6. The CDR3 has 15 residues. CDR3 sequence: CASSLAGSGGETQYF. The CDR3 DNA sequence: TGCGCCAGCAGCTTGGCCGGGTCGGGAGGGGAGACCCAGTACTTC. The whole variable domain, filled in from reference TRBV5-1 and TRBJ2-5, reads KAGVTQTPRYLIKTRGQQVTLSCSPISGHRSVSWYQQTPGQGLQFLFEYFSETQRNKGNFPGRFSGRQFSNSRSEMNVSTLELGDSALYLCASSLAGSGGETQYFGPGTRLLVL.

The J gene is TRBJ1-5, the V gene TRBV6-1; no clear D gene. The germline V gene encodes CDR1 MNHNS and CDR2 SASEGT. This CDR3 region has 12 residues. Between the trimmed V and J ends, which lost 3 bases and 6 bases, there was a span of 6 bases. The CDR3: CASSDPVQPQHF. Written as DNA, the CDR3 is TGTGCCAGCAGTGATCCGGTTCAGCCCCAGCATTTT.

This chain joins TRBV18 and TRBJ1-6; 8 bases are shared with TRBD1. This CDR3 comprises 15 residues. V was pared by 4 bases and J by 5 bases, with 4 bases of the junction left unmatched. Germline CDR1 and CDR2: KGHSH and LQKENI. This CDR3 reads CASSQLTGDNSPLHF. Here the CDR3 DNA reads TGTGCCAGCTCACAGCTGACAGGGGATAATTCACCCCTCCACTTT.

The chain carries TRBV7-2 and TRBJ2-5, with a tentative D call TRBD2 (5 bases). Germline assignment: CDR1 SGHTA and CDR2 FQGNSA. This CDR3 is built from 14 residues. V gave up 7 bases and J gave up 10 bases, with 22 bases separating them. CDR3 nucleotide sequence: TGTGCCAGCACCCAGGACCTTAACGGGGATGGCCAGTACTTC. Translation: CASTQDLNGDGQYF. Variable domain in full (rest from reference TRBV7-2 and TRBJ2-5): GAGVSQSPSNKVTEKGKDVELRCDPISGHTALYWYRQSLGQGLEFLIYFQGNSAPDKSGLPSDRFSAERTGGSVSTLTIQRTQQEDSAVYLCASTQDLNGDGQYFGPGTRLLVL.

The rearrangement links TRBV6-1 to TRBJ2-1, with 9 nucleotides matching TRBD1. In germline, CDR1 is MNHNS, CDR2 SASEGT. Unmatched junction bases numbered 3, after V lost 3 bases and J lost 9 bases. The CDR3 loop spans 13 amino acids. The CDR3 spells CASSEYRGREQFF. CDR3 nucleotide sequence: TGTGCCAGCAGTGAGTACAGGGGGCGTGAGCAGTTCTTC.

The rearrangement links TRBV27 to TRBJ2-7, with D unresolved. This CDR3 spans 12 amino acids. CDR1 is MNHEY and CDR2 is SMNVEV in the germline V gene (reference sequence). V lost 6 bases and J 0 bases, leaving 6 bases between the germline ends. The CDR3 DNA is TGTGCCAGCAGACAGAGCTCCTACGAGCAGTACTTC. It yields the protein CASRQSSYEQYF.

The chain recombines TRBV2 with TRBJ1-5; 9 nucleotides match TRBD1. Losses at the gene ends were 4 bases for V and 12 bases for J; bases not matched to a gene: 1. CDR3 length: 11 amino acids. The germline CDR1 and CDR2 sequences are SNHLY and FYNNEI. The CDR3, as DNA: TGTGCCAGCAGTGGGACAGGGGACCAGCATTTT. Translating it yields CASSGTGDQHF.

DNA for the CDR3: TGTGCCAGCAACCGACAGGTCATGGCGAACACTGAAGCTTTCTTT. It translates to CASNRQVMANTEAFF. The chain recombines TRBV28 with TRBJ1-1; possible D gene TRBD1, 6 bases. Trimming left V 7 bases short and J 1 base short, with 16 bases between. The CDR3 sequence is 15 residues long. The germline V gene encodes CDR1 MDHEN and CDR2 SYDVKM.

CDR3 protein: CASRDRGSGQPQHF. In DNA, the CDR3 is TGTGCCAGCAGGGACAGGGGTTCAGGTCAGCCCCAGCATTTT. This chain links TRBV2 with TRBJ1-5; TRBD1 agrees at 9 bases. V lost 6 bases to trimming and J lost 6 bases; unmatched junction nucleotides: 6. The CDR3 length is 14 residues. Germline-derived CDR1 and CDR2 are SNHLY and FYNNEI.

The J gene is TRBJ1-1, the V gene TRBV6-5; D gene ambiguous. This CDR3 has 11 residues. From germline, CDR1 is MNHEY and CDR2 SVGAGI. Deletions cut 8 bases from V and 0 bases from J, with 4 bases between. The CDR3 sequence: CASQMNTEAFF. The CDR3 nucleotides are TGTGCCAGCCAGATGAACACTGAAGCTTTCTTT.

The chain has TRBV7-9 and TRBJ2-7; tentative D call: TRBD2 (6 bases). Germline V gene data show CDR1 as SEHNR and CDR2 as FQNEAQ (reference sequence). V dropped 5 bases and J dropped 0 bases, with 11 bases sitting between them. The CDR3 consists of 14 residues. Here the CDR3 reads CASSHSGNSYEQYF. CDR3 nucleotide sequence: TGTGCCAGCAGCCATAGCGGAAACTCCTACGAGCAGTACTTC.

V usage is TRBV10-2 and J usage is TRBJ2-3; D remains ambiguous. CDR1 WSHSY and CDR2 SAAADI come from the germline V gene. CDR3 length: 14 residues. V lost 6 bases and J 2 bases, leaving 12 bases between the germline ends. CDR3: CASSLSPSTDTQYF. As DNA, the CDR3 is TGCGCCAGCAGCCTCTCTCCCTCCACAGATACGCAGTATTTT.

This chain links TRBV11-2 with TRBJ2-2; tentative D call: TRBD2 (6 bases). The CDR3 totals 15 residues. Germline V gene lookup returns CDR1 SGHAT and CDR2 FQNNGV. The V gene lost 4 bases and the J gene lost 4 bases, with 13 bases spanning the gap. This CDR3 reads CASSSGRMRTGELFF. In DNA form, the CDR3 reads TGTGCCAGCAGCTCAGGGAGGATGCGCACCGGGGAGCTGTTTTTT.

The rearrangement joins TRBV9 to TRBJ1-1; 8 bases align to TRBD1. Trimming took 0 bases from V and 5 from J; bases not matched to a gene: 3. Germline V gene lookup returns CDR1 SGDLS and CDR2 YYNGEE. The length of the CDR3 is 14 residues. CDR3 sequence reads: CASSVATGGTEAFF. CDR3 sequence (DNA): TGTGCCAGCAGCGTAGCTACAGGGGGAACTGAAGCTTTCTTT.

This clone was recorded only once. The chain carries TRBV18 and TRBJ2-2, with unresolved D. Trimming took off 0 bases at V and 6 bases at J, with 2 bases between the two ends. Per the germline V gene, CDR1 is KGHSH and CDR2 is LQKENI. This CDR3 contains 12 residues. CDR3 nucleotides: TGTGCCAGCTCACCACCCGCCGGGGAGCTGTTTTTT. Protein product: CASSPPAGELFF.

The chain joins TRBV4-1 to TRBJ2-4; 13 bases fit TRBD2. This CDR3 is 17 amino acids long. In germline, CDR1 is MGHRA, CDR2 YSYEKL. The V and J ends lost 3 bases and 2 bases, in that order; junction bases with no gene match: 4. The CDR3 is CASSHEGTSGTKNIQYF. CDR3 bases: TGCGCCAGCAGCCACGAGGGGACTAGCGGGACCAAAAACATTCAGTACTTC.

The rearrangement links TRBV5-1 to TRBJ1-1; no firm D call. Trimming shortened V by 6 bases and J by 0 bases, and 9 bases separated the two germline ends. CDR1 and CDR2 (germline): SGHRS, YFSETQ. The CDR3 is made up of 13 amino acids. The DNA of the CDR3 is TGCGCCAGCACGGGATTGTTGAACACTGAAGCTTTCTTT. Translation gives CASTGLLNTEAFF.

The rearrangement links TRBV7-2 to TRBJ1-3, with D unclear. From germline, CDR1 is SGHTA and CDR2 FQGNSA. Trimming took 0 bases from V and 0 from J, leaving 9 bases between them. This CDR3 region has 16 residues. CDR3 in amino acids: CASSLAASGSGNTIYF. The CDR3 nucleotides are TGTGCCAGCAGCTTAGCGGCCAGTGGCTCTGGAAACACCATATATTTT.

The chain has TRBV6-5 and TRBJ1-5; possibly TRBD1 for D (5 bases). Trimming pared 6 bases from V and 4 bases from J, leaving 13 bases between. This CDR3 spans 14 amino acids. Germline values: CDR1 MNHEY, CDR2 SVGAGI. CDR3 in amino acids: CASSLLGGNQPQHF. In DNA, the CDR3 is TGTGCCAGCAGCCTGCTGGGGGGTAATCAGCCCCAGCATTTT.

The rearrangement links TRBV6-1 to TRBJ1-5; D may be TRBD1 (5 bases). CDR1 and CDR2 from the germline V gene are MNHNS and SASEGT. V dropped 7 bases and J dropped 0 bases, with 10 bases sitting between them. The CDR3 is 14 amino acids. The CDR3 protein is CASTPTVSNQPQHF. CDR3 bases: TGTGCCAGCACCCCGACAGTTAGCAATCAGCCCCAGCATTTT.